This T cell receptor (beta chain) was obtained from a study of Ad26.COV2.S vaccination and SARS-CoV-2 variants. Overall study: The COV1001 Ad26.COV2.S trial arm included the donor. Ad26.COV2.S was injected intramuscularly once or twice, 56 days apart.

Repertoires were generated with immunoSEQ multiplex PCR, while TCRdb's copy carries only in-frame clones and drops some. The data contain under 550,000 clones, around 87% of them singletons. Findings and caveats of the study: Spike-specific CD8+ and CD4+ T cell responses reportedly showed substantial breadth after vaccination. The TCR breadth and depth analyses may have produced an underestimate of total T cell responses.

Sample treatment: approximately 18 received Ad26.COV2.S at low or high dose, single or two shots; 5 received placebo; per-sample allocation not given. Day 63 following the first vaccine or placebo injection was when the samples were taken. Concerning this clone itself: The antigen remains unidentified.

Material: peripheral blood, obtained in a trial of Ad26.COV2.S vaccine versus placebo. This clonotype originated in a person aged 18-60 years who received the Ad26.COV2.S COVID-19 vaccine or a placebo.

The CDR3 DNA is TGTGCCAGCAGCCTAGTATGGGAGCAGTACTTC. Translation: CASSLVWEQYF. The chain links TRBV12-3 or TRBV12-4 to TRBJ2-7; no firm D call. V was pared by 6 bases and J by 7 bases, with 10 bases between. This CDR3 is 11 amino acids long.